These 30 T cell receptor beta chains were sequenced from one sample in a study of post-analysis software for immune sequencing data. Study-wide points: Controls had lower frequencies than patients of four or five TRBV segments, which included TRBV5-6, TRBV5-1 and TRBV20-1.

The TCR beta cDNA libraries contained unique molecular identifiers. Using its own MiXCR run on the PCR reads, TCRdb lists one record per CDR3 protein. The sample includes about 500,000 distinct CDR3 sequences, roughly 45% seen only once; the top ten take roughly 12%. Their antigens remain unidentified. Sequenced input: blood. The receptors come from a girl aged 5 to 17 with multiple sclerosis.

This clonotype was detected ten times or more. The chain couples TRBV12-3 or TRBV12-4 to TRBJ2-7, with a weak D call TRBD2 (6 bases). V dropped 1 base and J dropped 4 bases, with 14 bases sitting between them. This CDR3 contains 15 residues. This CDR3 reads CASSLVGLAPYEQYF. The CDR3 DNA sequence: TGTGCCAGCAGTTTAGTCGGTCTAGCGCCGTACGAGCAGTACTTC.

The chain carries TRBV10-2 and TRBJ2-7, with TRBD2 matching over 10 bases. Per germline, CDR1 WSHSY and CDR2 SAAADI. The CDR3 is 17 amino acids. Trimming cost V 0 bases and J 3 bases; bases outside gene matches: 8. CDR3 sequence: CASSESLRTSGIYEQYF. For the CDR3, the DNA is TGCGCCAGCAGTGAGTCCCTACGGACTAGCGGAATCTACGAGCAGTACTTC.

This clonotype was recorded only once. The chain is built from TRBV28 and TRBJ2-2; a weak D match, TRBD2 (5 bases). V was cut by 5 bases and J by 6 bases, with 10 bases left in between. Per the germline V gene, CDR1 is MDHEN and CDR2 is SYDVKM. The CDR3 is 13 residues long. The CDR3 nucleotides are TGTGCCAGCAGTGCAGCGGAGGCCGGGGAGCTGTTTTTT. It specifies CASSAAEAGELFF.

The chain is built from TRBV7-2 and TRBJ2-7; D is perhaps TRBD1 or TRBD2 (5 bases each). Germline CDR1 is SGHTA and CDR2 is FQGNSA. The V end was cut by 5 bases, the J end by 4 bases, with 15 bases between. This CDR3 has 14 amino acids. Written as DNA, the CDR3 is TGTGCCAGCAGCCCCGGACCCGGGGCATACGAGCAGTACTTC. Translation: CASSPGPGAYEQYF.

This clonotype occurred a few times. The chain links TRBV20-1 to TRBJ2-7; 10 bases map to TRBD1. The V gene end was trimmed by 6 bases and the J gene end by 2 bases; junction bases not matched to a gene: 10. The CDR3 sequence is 15 residues long. Germline CDR1 is DFQATT and CDR2 is SNEGSKA (reference sequence). CDR3 sequence (DNA): TGCAGTGCGTTGATTCCTGGACAGGGGGCCTACGAGCAGTACTTC. Amino acid sequence: CSALIPGQGAYEQYF.

This chain joins TRBV7-2 and TRBJ2-2, with unresolved D. The germline V and J ends were trimmed by 3 bases and 5 bases, with 10 bases remaining between them. Germline CDR1 reads SGHTA; CDR2 reads FQGNSA. The CDR3 length is 14 residues. The CDR3 DNA is TGTGCCAGCAGCTTCGGTTGGGATACCGGGGAGCTGTTTTTT. Residues: CASSFGWDTGELFF.

This clonotype was picked up a small number of times. This sequence joins TRBV9 and TRBJ2-1; 12 nucleotides line up with TRBD2. Germline V lookup: CDR1 SGDLS, CDR2 YYNGEE. V lost 4 bases, J lost 5 bases, and 4 bases stayed unmatched. The CDR3 contains 15 residues. The CDR3 DNA is TGTGCCAGCAGCTTAAGACTAGCGGGAGACAATGAGCAGTTCTTC. It codes for CASSLRLAGDNEQFF.

This clonotype was seen only once. The chain has TRBV4-1 and TRBJ2-3; 7 nucleotides line up with TRBD1. CDR3 size: 19 residues. Germline trimming cut 3 bases from V and 5 bases from J; bases unmatched to any gene: 20. Looked up from germline, CDR1 is MGHRA and CDR2 is YSYEKL. The CDR3 loop reads CASSHPVVRGRGSEDTQYF. The CDR3 nucleotides are TGCGCCAGCAGCCACCCAGTTGTGCGAGGCAGGGGGTCGGAAGATACGCAGTATTTT.

J is TRBJ2-3 and V is TRBV24-1; a possible D gene is TRBD2 (5 bases). Germline CDR1 is KGHDR and CDR2 is SFDVKD. The V end was cut by 9 bases, the J end by 8 bases, with 11 bases between. This CDR3 is built from 11 residues. CDR3 amino acids: CATGGGATQYF. The CDR3 DNA is TGTGCCACCGGAGGAGGAGCTACGCAGTATTTT.

This chain links TRBV12-3 or TRBV12-4 with TRBJ2-3, with 7 bases matching TRBD1. The trim removed 4 bases at V and 2 bases at J, leaving 6 bases unmatched. The CDR3 extends over 15 amino acids. The CDR3 DNA sequence: TGTGCCAGCAGTTCGAGAGGGACAGTCACAGATACGCAGTATTTT. It codes for CASSSRGTVTDTQYF.

This clonotype was seen a handful of times. The V and J genes are TRBV12-3 or TRBV12-4 and TRBJ1-5; no clear D. V was cut by 1 base and J by 6 bases, with 10 bases left in between. The CDR3 length is 14 residues. CDR3 residues: CASSLDLGSQPQHF. The DNA for the CDR3 is TGTGCCAGCAGTTTAGATCTGGGCAGTCAGCCCCAGCATTTT.

This clonotype was counted many times. The chain employs TRBV29-1 and TRBJ2-7; 8 nucleotides match TRBD2. The CDR3 loop spans 13 amino acids. The ends lost 4 bases at V and 0 bases at J; junction bases unmatched: 2. Germline CDR1 reads SQVTM; CDR2 reads ANQGSEA. CDR3 nucleotides: TGCAGCGTTGGCGGGAGGAACTCCTACGAGCAGTACTTC. Translated: CSVGGRNSYEQYF.

The V gene is TRBV12-3 or TRBV12-4, the J gene TRBJ2-1; 7 nucleotides align to TRBD1. V shed 6 bases and J 6 bases; nucleotides not matched to a gene: 8. The CDR3 extends over 14 amino acids. The CDR3 DNA sequence: TGTGCCAGCAGCCACGGGACAGAGTCCAATGAGCAGTTCTTC. It yields the protein CASSHGTESNEQFF.

This clonotype showed up just once. The gene calls are TRBV28 and TRBJ2-1, with a tentative D call TRBD2 (5 bases). CDR1 MDHEN and CDR2 SYDVKM come from the germline V gene. The V end lost 8 bases, the J end lost 5 bases, and 19 bases lay between the germline ends. The CDR3 extends over 15 amino acids. CDR3 DNA sequence: TGTGCCAGCTTCCCCCCCTCCGGGAATGACAATGAGCAGTTCTTC. This encodes CASFPPSGNDNEQFF.

The chain has TRBV6-6 and TRBJ1-4; D is ambiguous. Trimming stripped 3 bases from V and 4 bases from J, with 6 bases between. This CDR3 has 13 amino acids. Germline CDR1 is MNHNY and CDR2 is SVGAGI (reference sequence). The CDR3 reads CASSYRDNEKLFF. The CDR3 DNA is TGTGCCAGCAGTTATCGGGATAATGAAAAACTGTTTTTT.

The chain uses TRBV28 and TRBJ2-5, with TRBD2 as a possible D gene (6 bases). Germline assignment: CDR1 MDHEN and CDR2 SYDVKM. V was trimmed by 3 bases and J by 3 bases, leaving 14 bases between them. The CDR3 extends over 15 amino acids. CDR3 protein: CASSFRGRREETQYF. DNA for the CDR3: TGTGCCAGCAGTTTTCGGGGAAGGAGGGAAGAGACCCAGTACTTC.

This clonotype was observed a few times. This CDR3 reads CASSTTGHGYTF. In DNA, the CDR3 is TGTGCCAGCAGTACGACAGGGCATGGCTACACCTTC. The rearrangement joins TRBV28 to TRBJ1-2; 7 nucleotides match TRBD1. Trimming at V came to 5 bases and at J to 6 bases, leaving 3 bases not matched to a gene. Germline V gene sequence: CDR1 MDHEN, CDR2 SYDVKM. The CDR3 is 12 amino acids.

This clonotype was counted once. The junction does not match germline at one end; this may be a read error. The chain employs TRBV6-1 and TRBJ2-3; 7 bases align to TRBD2. This CDR3 has 15 amino acids. Germline values: CDR1 MNHNS, CDR2 SASEGT. In DNA form, the CDR3 reads TGTGCCAGCAGCGCGGGAGCTTACCGCACGGATACGCAGTATTTT. This encodes CASSAGAYRTDTQYF.

CDR3 DNA sequence: TGTGCCAGCAGCCCACGCGGGCCCCTCTATGGCTACACCTTC. It is translated as CASSPRGPLYGYTF. This chain uses TRBV3-1 with TRBJ1-2; D is unclear. This CDR3 comprises 14 residues. V lost 4 bases and J lost 4, with 13 bases in between. CDR1 is LGHDT, CDR2 YNNKEL, per germline (reference sequence).

This sequence joins TRBV29-1 and TRBJ2-3; D may match TRBD1 or TRBD2 (5 bases each). Trimming left V 4 bases short and J 0 bases short, with 5 bases between. This CDR3 is 12 amino acids long. CDR1 and CDR2 (germline): SQVTM, ANQGSEA. The CDR3 reads CSVGDSTDTQYF. CDR3 nucleotides: TGCAGCGTTGGGGACAGCACAGATACGCAGTATTTT.

This chain connects TRBV11-1 to TRBJ2-1, with D hard to call. This CDR3 region has 15 residues. Germline CDR1 reads SGHAT; CDR2 reads FQDESV (reference sequence). V was clipped by 1 base and J by 7 bases, with 14 bases between them. The CDR3 nucleotides are TGTGCCAGCAGCTTAGGGCTCGCGGAGATTAATGAGCAGTTCTTC. As protein: CASSLGLAEINEQFF.

V usage is TRBV10-3 and J usage is TRBJ2-5; D is uncertain. Per germline, CDR1 ENHRY and CDR2 SYGVKD. This CDR3 is 14 amino acids long. V was cut by 0 bases and J by 3 bases, with 8 bases left in between. The CDR3 sequence: CAISESMAEETQYF. The CDR3 DNA is TGTGCCATCAGTGAGTCGATGGCAGAAGAGACCCAGTACTTC.

The V call is TRBV9, the J call TRBJ1-1, with 12 nucleotides matching TRBD1. Losses at the gene ends were 0 bases for V and 0 bases for J; bases not matched to a gene: 12. From germline, CDR1 is SGDLS and CDR2 YYNGEE. This CDR3 contains 20 residues. CDR3 region: CASSVDPYGGQGAVNTEAFF. CDR3 sequence (DNA): TGTGCCAGCAGCGTAGATCCATATGGGGGACAGGGGGCGGTGAACACTGAAGCTTTCTTT.

The chain links TRBV12-3 or TRBV12-4 to TRBJ2-7, with TRBD1 as a possible D gene (6 bases). The CDR3 consists of 14 residues. V lost 4 bases, J lost 3 bases, and 13 bases lay in between. The CDR3 reads CASSSHRAFYEQYF. As DNA, the CDR3 is TGTGCCAGCAGTTCACACAGGGCTTTCTACGAGCAGTACTTC.

This clonotype has only a few counts. V and J are TRBV7-9 and TRBJ1-4; maybe TRBD1 (6 bases). Trimming removed 1 base from V and 0 bases from J, with 6 bases in between. Germline loops: CDR1 SEHNR, CDR2 FQNEAQ (reference sequence). The CDR3 covers 15 residues. This CDR3 reads CASSLGTATNEKLFF. The DNA of the CDR3 is TGTGCCAGCAGCTTAGGGACAGCAACTAATGAAAAACTGTTTTTT.

This clonotype was counted a single time. The chain recombines TRBV7-3 with TRBJ2-1; 8 nucleotides match TRBD2. The J call may be mistaken, given a closer DNA end match to TRBJ2-7. The CDR3 runs 15 residues. Looked up from germline, CDR1 is SGHTA and CDR2 is FQGTGA. Written as DNA, the CDR3 is TGTGCCAGCAGCCTCGGGAGGGCGTCCTACAATGAGCAGTACTTC. Translation gives CASSLGRASYNEQYF.

The genes are TRBV12-3 or TRBV12-4 and TRBJ2-7; unclear D gene. The last part of the DNA fits TRBJ2-5 better; the J call may be wrong. The CDR3 is 12 amino acids. The CDR3 nucleotides read TGTGCCAGCAGTTTACAGTGGGTGACCCAGTACTTC. It codes for CASSLQWVTQYF.

Ten or more counts support this clonotype. The gene calls are TRBV13 and TRBJ2-5, with TRBD1 matching 8 bases. Germline CDR1 PRHDT, CDR2 FYEKMQ (reference sequence). This CDR3 comprises 13 residues. V lost 7 bases, J lost 2 bases, and 3 bases stayed unmatched. CDR3 loop: CASKRTGQETQYF. CDR3 bases: TGTGCCAGCAAGAGGACAGGGCAAGAGACCCAGTACTTC.

This clonotype was picked up a small number of times. The V gene is TRBV10-1, the J gene TRBJ2-7, with D uncertain. CDR3 length equals 13 residues. Deletions cut 4 bases from V and 2 bases from J, with 9 bases between. The germline V gene encodes CDR1 WNHNN and CDR2 SYGVQD (reference sequence). The CDR3 bases are TGCGCCAGCAGTGCGGGTAGTACCTACGAGCAGTACTTC. Its translation: CASSAGSTYEQYF.

The chain couples TRBV7-2 to TRBJ1-2; no clear D gene. Germline loops: CDR1 SGHTA, CDR2 FQGNSA. V was cut by 1 base and J by 9 bases, with 15 bases left in between. The CDR3 is 14 amino acids. CDR3 nucleotide sequence: TGTGCCAGCAGCTTAGAAGCCCATCCTGGACGCTACACCTTC. Residues: CASSLEAHPGRYTF.